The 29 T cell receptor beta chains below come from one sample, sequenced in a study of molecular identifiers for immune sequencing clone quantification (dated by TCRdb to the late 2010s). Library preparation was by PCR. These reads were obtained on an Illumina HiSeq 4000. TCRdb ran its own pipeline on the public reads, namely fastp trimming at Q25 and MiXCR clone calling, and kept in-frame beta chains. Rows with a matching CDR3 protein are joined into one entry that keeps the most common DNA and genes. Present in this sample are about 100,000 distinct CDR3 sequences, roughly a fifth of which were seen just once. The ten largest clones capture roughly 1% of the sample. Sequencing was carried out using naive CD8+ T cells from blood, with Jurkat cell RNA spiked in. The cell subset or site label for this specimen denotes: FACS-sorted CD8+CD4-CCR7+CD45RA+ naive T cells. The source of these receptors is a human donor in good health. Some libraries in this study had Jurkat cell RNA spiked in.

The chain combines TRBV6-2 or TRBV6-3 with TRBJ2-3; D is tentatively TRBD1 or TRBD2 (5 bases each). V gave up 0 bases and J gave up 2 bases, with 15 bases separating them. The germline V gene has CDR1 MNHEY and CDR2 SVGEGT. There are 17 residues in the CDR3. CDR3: CASSYSMDWGNTDTQYF. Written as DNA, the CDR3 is TGTGCCAGCAGTTACTCGATGGACTGGGGGAACACAGATACGCAGTATTTT.

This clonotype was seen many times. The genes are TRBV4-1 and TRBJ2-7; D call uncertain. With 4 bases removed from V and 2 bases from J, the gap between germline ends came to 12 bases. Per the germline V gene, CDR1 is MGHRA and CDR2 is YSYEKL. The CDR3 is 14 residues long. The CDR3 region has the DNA TGCGCCAGCAGCCCTATCAACAACCCCTACGAGCAGTACTTC. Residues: CASSPINNPYEQYF.

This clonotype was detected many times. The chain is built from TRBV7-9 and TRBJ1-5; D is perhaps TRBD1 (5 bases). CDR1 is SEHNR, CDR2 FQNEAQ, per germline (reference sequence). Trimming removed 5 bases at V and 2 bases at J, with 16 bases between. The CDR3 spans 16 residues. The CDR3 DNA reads TGTGCCAGCAGCCTAGGGGCGGCTAGGGGCAATCAGCCCCAGCATTTT. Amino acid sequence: CASSLGAARGNQPQHF.

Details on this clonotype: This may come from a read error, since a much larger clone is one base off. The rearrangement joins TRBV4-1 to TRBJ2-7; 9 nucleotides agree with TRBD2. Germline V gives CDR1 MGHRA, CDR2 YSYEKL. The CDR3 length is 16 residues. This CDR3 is CASNQVLAGPIYEQYF. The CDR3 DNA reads TGCGCCAGCAACCAAGTCCTAGCGGGGCCGATCTACGAGCAGTACTTC.

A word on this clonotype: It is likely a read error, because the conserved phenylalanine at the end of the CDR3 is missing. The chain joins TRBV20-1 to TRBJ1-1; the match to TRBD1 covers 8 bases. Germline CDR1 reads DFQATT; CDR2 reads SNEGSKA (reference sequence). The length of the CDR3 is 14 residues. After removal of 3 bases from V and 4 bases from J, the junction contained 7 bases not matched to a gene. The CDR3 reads CSARDPGGLTEAFS. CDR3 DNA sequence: TGCAGTGCTAGGGACCCAGGGGGCCTCACTGAAGCTTTCTCT.

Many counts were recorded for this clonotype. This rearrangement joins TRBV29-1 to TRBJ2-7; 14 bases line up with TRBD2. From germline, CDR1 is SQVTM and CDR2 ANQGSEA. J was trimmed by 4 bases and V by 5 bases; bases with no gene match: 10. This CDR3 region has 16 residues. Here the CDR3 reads CSVPRPGTSGSYEQYF. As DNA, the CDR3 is TGCAGCGTTCCAAGGCCCGGGACTAGCGGGAGTTACGAGCAGTACTTC.

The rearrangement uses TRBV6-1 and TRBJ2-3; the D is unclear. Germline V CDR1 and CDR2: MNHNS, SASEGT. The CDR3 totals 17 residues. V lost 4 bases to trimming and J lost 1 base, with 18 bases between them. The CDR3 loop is CASSVPVTSGRTDTQYF. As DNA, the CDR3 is TGTGCCAGCAGTGTCCCAGTGACGAGTGGACGCACAGATACGCAGTATTTT.

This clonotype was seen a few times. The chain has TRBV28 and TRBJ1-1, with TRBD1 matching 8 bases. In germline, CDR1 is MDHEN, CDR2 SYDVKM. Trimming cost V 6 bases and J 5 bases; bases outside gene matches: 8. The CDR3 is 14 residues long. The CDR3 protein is CASSSDREGTEAFF. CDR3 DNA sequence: TGTGCCAGCAGCTCGGACAGGGAGGGTACTGAAGCTTTCTTT.

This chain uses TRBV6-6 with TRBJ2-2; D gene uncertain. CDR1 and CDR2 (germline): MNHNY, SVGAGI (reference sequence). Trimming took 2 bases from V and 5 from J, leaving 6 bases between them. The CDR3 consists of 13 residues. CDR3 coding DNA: TGTGCCAGCAGTTACGTAGGGACCGGGGAGCTGTTTTTT. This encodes CASSYVGTGELFF.

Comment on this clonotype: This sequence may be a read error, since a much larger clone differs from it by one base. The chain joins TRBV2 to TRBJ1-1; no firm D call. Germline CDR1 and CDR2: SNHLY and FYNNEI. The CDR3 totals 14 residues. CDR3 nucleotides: TGTGCCAGCAGTGAATCCCAGATGAACATTGAAGCTTTCTTT. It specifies CASSESQMNIEAFF.

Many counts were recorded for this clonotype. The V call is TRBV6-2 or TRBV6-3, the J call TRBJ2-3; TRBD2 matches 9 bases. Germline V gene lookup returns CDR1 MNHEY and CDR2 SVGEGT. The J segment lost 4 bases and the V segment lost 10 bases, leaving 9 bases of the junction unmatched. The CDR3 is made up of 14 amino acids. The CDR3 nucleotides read TGTGCCATTGATAGCGGGGGCGTTCCAGATACGCAGTATTTT. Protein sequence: CAIDSGGVPDTQYF.

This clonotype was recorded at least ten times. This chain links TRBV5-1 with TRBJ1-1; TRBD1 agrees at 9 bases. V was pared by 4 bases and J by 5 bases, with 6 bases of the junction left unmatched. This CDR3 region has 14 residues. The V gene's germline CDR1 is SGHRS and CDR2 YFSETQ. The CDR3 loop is CASSTRTGETEAFF. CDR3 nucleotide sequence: TGCGCCAGCAGCACCCGGACAGGGGAGACTGAAGCTTTCTTT.

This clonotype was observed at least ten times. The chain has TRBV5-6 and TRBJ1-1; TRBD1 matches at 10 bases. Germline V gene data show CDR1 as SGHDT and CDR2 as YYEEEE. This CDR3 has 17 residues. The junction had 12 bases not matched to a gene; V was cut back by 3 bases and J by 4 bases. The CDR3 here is CASSYRQGAYDSTEAFF. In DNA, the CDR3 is TGTGCCAGCAGCTACCGACAGGGGGCTTATGATAGCACTGAAGCTTTCTTT.

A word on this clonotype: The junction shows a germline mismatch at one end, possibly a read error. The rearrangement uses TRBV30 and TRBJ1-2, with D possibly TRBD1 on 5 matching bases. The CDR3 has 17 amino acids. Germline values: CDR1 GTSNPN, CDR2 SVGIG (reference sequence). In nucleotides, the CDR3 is TGTGCCTGGAGTGCCGGGACGACGTACGTCGCTAACTATGGCTACGCCTTC. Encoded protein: CAWSAGTTYVANYGYAF.

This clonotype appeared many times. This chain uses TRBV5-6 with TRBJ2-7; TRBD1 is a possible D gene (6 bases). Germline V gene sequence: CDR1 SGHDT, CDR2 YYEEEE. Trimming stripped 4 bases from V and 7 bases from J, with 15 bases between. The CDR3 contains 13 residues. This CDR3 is CASSHTGSREQYF. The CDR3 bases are TGTGCCAGCAGCCACACAGGGTCTCGGGAGCAGTACTTC.

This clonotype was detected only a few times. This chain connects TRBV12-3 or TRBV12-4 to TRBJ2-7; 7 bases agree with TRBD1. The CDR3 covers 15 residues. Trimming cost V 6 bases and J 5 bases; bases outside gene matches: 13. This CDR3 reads CASSQELTGDHEQYF. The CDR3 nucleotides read TGTGCCAGCAGCCAAGAACTAACAGGGGACCACGAGCAGTACTTC.

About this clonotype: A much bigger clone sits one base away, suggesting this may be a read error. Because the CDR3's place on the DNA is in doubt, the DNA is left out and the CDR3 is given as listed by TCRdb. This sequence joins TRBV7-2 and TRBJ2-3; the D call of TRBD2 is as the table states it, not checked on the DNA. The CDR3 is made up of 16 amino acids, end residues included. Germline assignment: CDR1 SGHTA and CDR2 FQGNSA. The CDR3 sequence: CASSFWASGSTDTQCF.

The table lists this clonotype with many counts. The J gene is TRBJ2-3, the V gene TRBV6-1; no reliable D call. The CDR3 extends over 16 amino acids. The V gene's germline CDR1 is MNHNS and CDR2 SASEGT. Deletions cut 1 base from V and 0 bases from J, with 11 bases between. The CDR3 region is CASSEEVNPSTDTQYF. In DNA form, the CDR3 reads TGTGCCAGCAGTGAAGAGGTGAATCCTAGCACAGATACGCAGTATTTT.

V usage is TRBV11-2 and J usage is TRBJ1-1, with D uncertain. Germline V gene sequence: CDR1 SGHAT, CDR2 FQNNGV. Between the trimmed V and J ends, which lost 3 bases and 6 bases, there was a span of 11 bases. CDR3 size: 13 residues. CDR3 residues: CASSFTGGPEAFF. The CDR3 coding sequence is TGTGCCAGCAGCTTCACGGGTGGCCCTGAAGCTTTCTTT.

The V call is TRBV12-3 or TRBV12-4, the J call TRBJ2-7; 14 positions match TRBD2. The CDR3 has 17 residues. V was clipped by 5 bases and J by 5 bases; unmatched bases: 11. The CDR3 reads CASSIGLAGGLYHEQYF. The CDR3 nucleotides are TGTGCCAGCAGTATCGGACTAGCGGGAGGCCTCTACCACGAGCAGTACTTC.

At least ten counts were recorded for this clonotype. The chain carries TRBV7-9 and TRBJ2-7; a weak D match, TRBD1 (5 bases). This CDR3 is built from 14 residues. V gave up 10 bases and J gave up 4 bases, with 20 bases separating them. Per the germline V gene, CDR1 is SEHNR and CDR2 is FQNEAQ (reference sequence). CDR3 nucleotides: TGTGCCACCGTGACGGATGGGGCCAGATACGAGCAGTACTTC. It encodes CATVTDGARYEQYF.

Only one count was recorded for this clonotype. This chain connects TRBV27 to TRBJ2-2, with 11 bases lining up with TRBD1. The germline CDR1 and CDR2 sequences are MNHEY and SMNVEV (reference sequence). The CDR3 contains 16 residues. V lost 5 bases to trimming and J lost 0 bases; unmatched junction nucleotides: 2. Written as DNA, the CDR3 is TGTGCCAGCAGTGAGGGACAGGGGGCGAACACCGGGGAGCTGTTTTTT. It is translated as CASSEGQGANTGELFF.

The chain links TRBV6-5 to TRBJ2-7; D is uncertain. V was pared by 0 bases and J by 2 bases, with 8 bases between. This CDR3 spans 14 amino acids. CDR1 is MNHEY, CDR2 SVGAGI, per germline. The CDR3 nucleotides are TGTGCCAGCAGTTACTCGGGCGGAACCTACGAGCAGTACTTC. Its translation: CASSYSGGTYEQYF.

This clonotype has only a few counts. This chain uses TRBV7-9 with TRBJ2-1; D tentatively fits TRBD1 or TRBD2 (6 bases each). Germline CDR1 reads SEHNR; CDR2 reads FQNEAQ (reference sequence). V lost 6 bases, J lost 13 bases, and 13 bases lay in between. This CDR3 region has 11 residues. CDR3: CASSRGVEQFF. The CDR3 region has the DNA TGTGCCAGCAGTAGGGGGGTAGAACAGTTCTTC.

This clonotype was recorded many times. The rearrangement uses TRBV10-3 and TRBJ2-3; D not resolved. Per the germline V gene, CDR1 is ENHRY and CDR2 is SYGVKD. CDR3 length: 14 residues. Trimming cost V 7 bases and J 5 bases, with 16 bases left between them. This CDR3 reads CAITAGLNQDTQYF. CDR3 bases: TGTGCCATCACCGCTGGGTTGAATCAAGATACGCAGTATTTT.

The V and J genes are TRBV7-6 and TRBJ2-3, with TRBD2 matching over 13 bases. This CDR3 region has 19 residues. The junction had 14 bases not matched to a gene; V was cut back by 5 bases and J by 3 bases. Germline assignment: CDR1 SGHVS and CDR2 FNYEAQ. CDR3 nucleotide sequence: TGTGCCAGCAGCCGTACGCCGGGACTAGCGGGACCGAGTACAGATACGCAGTATTTT. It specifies CASSRTPGLAGPSTDTQYF.

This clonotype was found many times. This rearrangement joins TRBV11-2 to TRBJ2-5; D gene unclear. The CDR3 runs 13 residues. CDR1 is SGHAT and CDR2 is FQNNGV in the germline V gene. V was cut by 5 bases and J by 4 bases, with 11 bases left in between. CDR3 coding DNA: TGTGCCAGCAGCCAGGAGACTGGAGAGACCCAGTACTTC. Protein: CASSQETGETQYF.

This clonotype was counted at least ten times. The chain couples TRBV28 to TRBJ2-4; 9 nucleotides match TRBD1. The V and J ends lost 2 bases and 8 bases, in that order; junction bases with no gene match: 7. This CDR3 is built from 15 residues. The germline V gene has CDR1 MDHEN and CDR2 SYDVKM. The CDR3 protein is CASSLTTGGIDIQYF. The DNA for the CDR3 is TGTGCCAGCAGTTTAACCACAGGGGGCATTGACATTCAGTACTTC.

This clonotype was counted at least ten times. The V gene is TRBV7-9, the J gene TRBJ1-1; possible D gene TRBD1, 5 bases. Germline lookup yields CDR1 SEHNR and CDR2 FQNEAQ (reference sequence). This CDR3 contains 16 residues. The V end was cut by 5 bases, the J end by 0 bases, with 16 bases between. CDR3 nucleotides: TGTGCCAGCAGCCCCAGGGAGGGTTACATGAACACTGAAGCTTTCTTT. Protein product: CASSPREGYMNTEAFF.